The TCR beta chain described here comes from a study of memory CD4+ T cells and cytomegalovirus serostatus. Study at large: Of the healthy Belgian adults, roughly ten were CMV seropositive and 20 to 30 seronegative.

The sort gate was single viable CD3+CD4+CD8-CD45RO+ cells for memory CD4+ T cells. Donors' CMV status reflects serum IgG against pp150, pp28, p38, p52. Findings of the study overall: Each of approximately 73 CMV-associated TCRbeta sequences occurred in one to five individuals.

In the authors' workflow: After removing out-of-frame reads, around 2,100,000 distinct TCRbeta sequences remained. Assay: immunoSEQ multiplex PCR; the TCRdb copy retains only in-frame clones and omits some. V and J calls and clone size are as listed in that table; D and trimming were resolved from the DNA. In the table there are 45,000 to 50,000 clones, over 75% of which are singletons. The CDR3 runs to 15 residues. In germline, CDR1 is LGHNA, CDR2 YNFKEQ. Trimming left V 0 bases short and J 1 base short, with 8 bases between. Regarding this clone: What it recognizes is unknown.

The clonotype originates from an adult in good health and CMV-seronegative. The chain has TRBV4-2 and TRBJ2-3; D remains unclear. The sequenced material came from memory CD4+ T cells from blood. The CDR3 DNA reads TGTGCCAGCAGCCAAGACTCGGGTCGCACAGATACGCAGTATTTT. Its protein is CASSQDSGRTDTQYF.